These T cell receptor beta chains were read from a single sample in a study of blood T cell repertoires in COVID-19. TCRdb keeps only in-frame clones here, not all; method: immunoSEQ multiplex PCR. The sample has tens of thousands of clones, roughly 89% seen once; the top ten hold roughly 3.9%. The sequenced sample consisted of peripheral blood. These TCRs come from a man aged 40-49 years with COVID-19, enrolled during active disease. Both conserved end residues are part of each CDR3. The D gene is left open where the match is weak. Part of the rows lack a size; the others show once, few, many or a class for expanded clones.

V gene	D gene	clone size	CDR3 length	J gene	CDR3 DNA	CDR3 protein
TRBV19	NA	few	12	TRBJ1-2	TGTGCCATCTCCCAGGGAGGCGGTGGCTACACCTTC	CAISQGGGGYTF
TRBV2	NA	NA	16	TRBJ1-2	TGTGCCAGCAGTGAAATGCGGGGTCTCATTAACTATGGCTACACCTTC	CASSEMRGLINYGYTF
TRBV7-9	NA	NA	12	TRBJ1-1	TGTGCCAGCAGCCCAGAGAACACTGAAGCTTTCTTT	CASSPENTEAFF
TRBV12-3/TRBV12-4	NA	NA	13	TRBJ2-7	TGTGCCAGCAGTTTGGTTGCGGGCTACGAGCAGTACTTC	CASSLVAGYEQYF
TRBV7-2	TRBD2	NA	15	TRBJ2-7	TGTGCCAGCAGCTTAGCGGTAGCGGGAGATTACGAGCAGTACTTC	CASSLAVAGDYEQYF
TRBV10-2	TRBD1	NA	14	TRBJ1-2	TGCGCCATCCAACAAAAACAGGGGAACTATGGCTACACCTTC	CAIQQKQGNYGYTF
TRBV11-2	NA	NA	15	TRBJ2-7	TGTGCCAGCATCAACGTGGGCAGCCCCTCCTACGAGCAGTACTTC	CASINVGSPSYEQYF
TRBV13	NA	NA	13	TRBJ1-1	TGTGCCAGCAGCTTGCAGGGATACCCTGAAGCTTTCTTT	CASSLQGYPEAFF
TRBV3-1/TRBV3-2	TRBD1	NA	18	TRBJ2-1	TGTGCCAGCAGCCAAGAAGGAAGTAGGACAGGGCTGGTTCCTGAGCAGTTCTTC	CASSQEGSRTGLVPEQFF
TRBV5-1	NA	NA	16	TRBJ1-6	TGCGCCAGCAGCCTTGAGGGTAGCTCCTATAATTCACCCCTCCACTTT	CASSLEGSSYNSPLHF
TRBV6-2/TRBV6-3	NA	NA	14	TRBJ1-1	TGTGCCAGCAGTTACGGAGACAACAGGGCTGAAGCTTTCTTT	CASSYGDNRAEAFF
TRBV27	NA	NA	14	TRBJ2-7	TGTGCCAGCAGTTTATTGGGGGGGCCGGGGGAGCAGTACTTC	CASSLLGGPGEQYF
TRBV2	NA	NA	15	TRBJ1-5	TGTGCCAGCACCCCGCAAAGCTATAGCAATCAGCCCCAGCATTTT	CASTPQSYSNQPQHF
TRBV27	TRBD2	few	18	TRBJ2-1	TGTGCCAGCAGTTTATTGAGACTAGCGGGCCCCCGGGGCAATGAGCAGTTCTTC	CASSLLRLAGPRGNEQFF
TRBV7-2	NA	NA	13	TRBJ2-3	TGTGCCAGCAGTTTGGACTGGCGAGATACGCAGTATTTT	CASSLDWRDTQYF
TRBV27	TRBD1	NA	16	TRBJ1-5	TGTGCCAGCAGTTTATCTGTGGGGACAGGGAATCAGCCCCAGCATTTT	CASSLSVGTGNQPQHF
TRBV5-1	NA	NA	16	TRBJ1-6	TGCGCCAGCAGCTTGGTGGCGGGGGCAAATAATTCACCCCTCCACTTT	CASSLVAGANNSPLHF